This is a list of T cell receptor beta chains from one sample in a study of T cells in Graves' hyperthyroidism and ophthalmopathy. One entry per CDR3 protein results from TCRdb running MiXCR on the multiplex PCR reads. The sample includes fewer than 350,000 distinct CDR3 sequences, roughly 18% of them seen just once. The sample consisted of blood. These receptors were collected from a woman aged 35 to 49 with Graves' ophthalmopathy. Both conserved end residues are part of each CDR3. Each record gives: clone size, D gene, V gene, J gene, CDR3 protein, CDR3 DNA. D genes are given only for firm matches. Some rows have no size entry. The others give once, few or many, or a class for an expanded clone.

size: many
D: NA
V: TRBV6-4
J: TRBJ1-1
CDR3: CASSDSEGTEAFF
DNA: TGTGCCAGCAGTGACTCGGAGGGGACTGAAGCTTTCTTT

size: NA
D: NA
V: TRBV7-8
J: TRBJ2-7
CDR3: CASSPIGSPYEQSF
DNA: TGTGCCAGCAGCCCCATCGGGTCACCCTACGAGCAGTCCTTC

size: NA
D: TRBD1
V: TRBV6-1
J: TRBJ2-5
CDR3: CASSETGAAETQYF
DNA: TGTGCCAGCAGTGAGACAGGGGCAGCAGAGACCCAGTACTTC

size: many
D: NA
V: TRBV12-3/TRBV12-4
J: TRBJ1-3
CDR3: CASSSVGWGNTIYF
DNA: TGTGCCAGCAGCTCCGTGGGCTGGGGAAACACCATATATTTT

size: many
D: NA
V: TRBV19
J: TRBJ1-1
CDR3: CASSNSWNTEAFF
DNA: TGTGCCAGTAGTAATTCCTGGAACACTGAAGCTTTCTTT

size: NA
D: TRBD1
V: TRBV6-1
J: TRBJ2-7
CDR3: CASSAAGTGIGEQYF
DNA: TGTGCCAGCAGCGCTGCCGGGACAGGAATTGGAGAGCAGTACTTC

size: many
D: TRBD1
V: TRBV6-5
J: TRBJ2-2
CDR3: CASRRGGQGYTGELFF
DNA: TGTGCCAGCAGGAGGGGGGGACAGGGTTACACCGGGGAGCTGTTTTTT

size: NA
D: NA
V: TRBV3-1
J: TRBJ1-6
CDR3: CASSQGQENSPLHF
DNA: TGTGCCAGCAGCCAAGGACAGGAGAATTCACCCCTCCACTTT

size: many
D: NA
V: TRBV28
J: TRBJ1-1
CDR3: CASSRPGHEAFF
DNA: TGTGCCAGCAGTAGACCAGGACATGAAGCTTTCTTT

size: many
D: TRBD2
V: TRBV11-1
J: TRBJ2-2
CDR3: CASSPGLAGLPGELFF
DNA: TGTGCCAGCAGCCCGGGACTAGCGGGATTACCCGGGGAGCTGTTTTTT

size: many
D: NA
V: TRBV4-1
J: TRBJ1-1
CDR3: CASSHPGQSTEAFF
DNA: TGCGCCAGCAGCCACCCCGGACAGTCCACTGAAGCTTTCTTT

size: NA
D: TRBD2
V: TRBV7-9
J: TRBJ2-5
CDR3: CASSLELAEETQYF
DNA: TGTGCCAGCAGCTTAGAACTAGCGGAAGAGACCCAGTACTTC

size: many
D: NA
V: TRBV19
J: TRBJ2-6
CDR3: CASSISGSGANVLTF
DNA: TGTGCCAGTAGTATTTCAGGGTCTGGGGCCAACGTCCTGACTTTC

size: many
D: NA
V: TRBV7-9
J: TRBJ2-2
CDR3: CASSLAGVPTGELFF
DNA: TGTGCCAGCAGCTTAGCTGGCGTGCCCACCGGGGAGCTGTTTTTT

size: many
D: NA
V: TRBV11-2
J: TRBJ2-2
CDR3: CASSLVLAGELFF
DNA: TGTGCCAGCAGCTTAGTCCTAGCCGGGGAGCTGTTTTTT

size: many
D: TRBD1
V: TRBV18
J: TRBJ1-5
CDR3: CASSPGRQGTGQPQHF
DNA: TGTGCCAGCTCACCAGGGCGACAGGGCACAGGTCAGCCCCAGCATTTT

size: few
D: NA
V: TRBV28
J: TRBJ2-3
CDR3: CASSFRAHTDTQYF
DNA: TGTGCCAGCAGTTTTAGGGCCCACACAGATACGCAGTATTTT

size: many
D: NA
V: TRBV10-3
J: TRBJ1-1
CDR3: CAISRRWGNTEAFF
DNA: TGTGCCATCAGCCGACGGTGGGGGAACACTGAAGCTTTCTTT

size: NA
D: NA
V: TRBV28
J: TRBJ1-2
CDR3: CASSQGIGNYGYTF
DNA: TGTGCCAGCAGCCAGGGTATCGGTAACTATGGCTACACCTTC

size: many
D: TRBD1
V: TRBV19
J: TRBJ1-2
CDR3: CASPKQGYYGYTF
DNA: TGTGCCAGCCCGAAACAGGGGTACTATGGCTACACCTTC

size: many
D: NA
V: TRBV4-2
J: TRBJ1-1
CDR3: CASSQGTLNTEAFF
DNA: TGTGCCAGCAGCCAAGGTACGCTGAACACTGAAGCTTTCTTT

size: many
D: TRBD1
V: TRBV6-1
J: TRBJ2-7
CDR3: CASSEAGTAVSYEQYF
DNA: TGTGCCAGCAGTGAAGCAGGGACAGCGGTCTCCTACGAGCAGTACTTC

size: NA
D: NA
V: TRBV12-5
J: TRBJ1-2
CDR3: CASAPGQTYGYTF
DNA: TGTGCTAGTGCCCCCGGGCAAACCTATGGCTACACCTTC

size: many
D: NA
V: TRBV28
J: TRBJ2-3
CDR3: CASSPSIATDTQYF
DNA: TGTGCCAGCAGTCCGTCTATAGCGACAGATACGCAGTATTTT

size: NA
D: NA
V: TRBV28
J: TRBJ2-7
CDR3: CASSFQGLALHSYEQYF
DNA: TGTGCCAGCAGTTTTCAGGGGCTAGCTTTACACTCCTACGAGCAGTACTTC

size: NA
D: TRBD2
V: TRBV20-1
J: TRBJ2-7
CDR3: CSARGGRASYEQYF
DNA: TGCAGTGCTAGAGGCGGGAGGGCCTCCTACGAGCAGTACTTC

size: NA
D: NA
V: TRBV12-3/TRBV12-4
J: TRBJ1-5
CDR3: CASNRENQPQHF
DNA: TGTGCCAGCAACAGAGAGAATCAGCCCCAGCATTTT

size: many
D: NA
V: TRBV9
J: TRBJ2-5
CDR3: CASSVSSFETQYF
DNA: TGTGCCAGCAGCGTATCTAGCTTCGAGACCCAGTACTTC

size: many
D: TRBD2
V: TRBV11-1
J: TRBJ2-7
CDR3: CASSPRLAGVGEQYF
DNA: TGTGCCAGCAGCCCCCGACTAGCGGGAGTAGGCGAGCAGTACTTC

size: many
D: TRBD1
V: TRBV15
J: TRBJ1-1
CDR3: CATSIDRDRFRAFF
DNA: TGTGCCACCAGCATCGACAGGGATAGGTTCAGAGCTTTCTTT

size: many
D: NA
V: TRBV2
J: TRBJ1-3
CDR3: CASIYLWTALSGNTIYF
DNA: TGTGCCAGCATCTACCTTTGGACAGCCCTCTCTGGAAACACCATATATTTT

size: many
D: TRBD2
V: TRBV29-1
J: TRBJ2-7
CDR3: CSVATSGRFEQYF
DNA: TGCAGCGTCGCAACTAGCGGGAGGTTCGAGCAGTACTTC